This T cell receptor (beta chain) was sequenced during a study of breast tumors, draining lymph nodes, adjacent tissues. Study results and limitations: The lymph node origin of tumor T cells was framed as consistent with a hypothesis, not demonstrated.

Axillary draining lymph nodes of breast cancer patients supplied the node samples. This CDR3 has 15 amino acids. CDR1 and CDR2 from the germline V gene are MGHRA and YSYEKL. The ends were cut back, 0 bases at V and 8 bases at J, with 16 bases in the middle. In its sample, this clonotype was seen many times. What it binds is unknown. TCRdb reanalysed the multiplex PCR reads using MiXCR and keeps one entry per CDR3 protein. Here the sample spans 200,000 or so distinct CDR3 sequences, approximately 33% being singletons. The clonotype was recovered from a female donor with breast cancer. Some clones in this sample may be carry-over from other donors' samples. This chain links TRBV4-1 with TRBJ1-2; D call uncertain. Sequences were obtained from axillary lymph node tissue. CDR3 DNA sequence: TGCGCCAGCAGCCAAGAGGGCAGGCCCTTTTTCGGCTACACCTTC. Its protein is CASSQEGRPFFGYTF.